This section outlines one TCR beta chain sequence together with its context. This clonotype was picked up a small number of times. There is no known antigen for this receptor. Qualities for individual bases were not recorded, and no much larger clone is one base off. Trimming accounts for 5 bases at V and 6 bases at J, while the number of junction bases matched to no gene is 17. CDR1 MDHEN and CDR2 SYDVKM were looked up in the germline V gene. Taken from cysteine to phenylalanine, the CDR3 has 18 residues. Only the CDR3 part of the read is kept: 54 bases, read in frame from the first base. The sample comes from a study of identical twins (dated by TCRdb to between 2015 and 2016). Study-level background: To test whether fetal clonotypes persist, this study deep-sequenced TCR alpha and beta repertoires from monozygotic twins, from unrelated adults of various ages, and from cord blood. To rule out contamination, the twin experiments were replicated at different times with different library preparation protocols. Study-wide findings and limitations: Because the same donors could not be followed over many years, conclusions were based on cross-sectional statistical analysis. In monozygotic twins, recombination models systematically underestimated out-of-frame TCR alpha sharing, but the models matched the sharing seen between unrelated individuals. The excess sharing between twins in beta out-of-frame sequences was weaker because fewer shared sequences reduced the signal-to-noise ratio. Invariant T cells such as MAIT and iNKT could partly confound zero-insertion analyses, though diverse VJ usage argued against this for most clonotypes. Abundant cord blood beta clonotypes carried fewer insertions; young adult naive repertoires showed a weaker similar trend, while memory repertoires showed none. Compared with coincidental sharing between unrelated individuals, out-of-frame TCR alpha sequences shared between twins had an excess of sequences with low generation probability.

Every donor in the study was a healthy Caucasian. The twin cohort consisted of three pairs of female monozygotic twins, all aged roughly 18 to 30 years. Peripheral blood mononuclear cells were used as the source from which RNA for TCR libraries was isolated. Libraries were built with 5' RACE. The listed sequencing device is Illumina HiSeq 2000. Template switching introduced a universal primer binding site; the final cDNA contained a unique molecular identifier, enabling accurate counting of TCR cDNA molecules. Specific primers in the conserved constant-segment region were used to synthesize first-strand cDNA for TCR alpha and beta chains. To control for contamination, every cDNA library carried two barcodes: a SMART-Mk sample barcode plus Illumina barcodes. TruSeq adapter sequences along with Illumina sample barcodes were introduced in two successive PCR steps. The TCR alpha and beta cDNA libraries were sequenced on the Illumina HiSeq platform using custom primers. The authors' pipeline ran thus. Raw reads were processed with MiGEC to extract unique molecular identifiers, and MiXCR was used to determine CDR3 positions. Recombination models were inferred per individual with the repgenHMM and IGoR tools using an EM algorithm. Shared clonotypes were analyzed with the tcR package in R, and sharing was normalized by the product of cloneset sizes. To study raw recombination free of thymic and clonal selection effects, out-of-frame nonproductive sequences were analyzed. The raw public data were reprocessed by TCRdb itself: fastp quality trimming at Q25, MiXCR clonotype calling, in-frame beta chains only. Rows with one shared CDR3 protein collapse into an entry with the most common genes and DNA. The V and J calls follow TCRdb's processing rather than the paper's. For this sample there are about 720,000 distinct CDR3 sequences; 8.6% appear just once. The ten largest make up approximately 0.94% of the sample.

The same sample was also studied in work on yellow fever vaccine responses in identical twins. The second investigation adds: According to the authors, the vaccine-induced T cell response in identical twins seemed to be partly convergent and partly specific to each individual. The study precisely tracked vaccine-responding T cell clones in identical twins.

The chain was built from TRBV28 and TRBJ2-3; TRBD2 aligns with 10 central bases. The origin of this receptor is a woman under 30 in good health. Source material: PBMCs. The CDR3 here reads CASSPAGTSATGGDTQYF. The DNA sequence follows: TGTGCCAGCAGTCCGGCCGGGACTAGCGCCACGGGAGGGGATACGCAGTATTTT.